This entry is about one TCR beta chain. This clone showed up just once. Its antigen is still unknown. There are no base qualities to consult, and no much larger clone falls within one base. Relative to germline, V is 4 bases shorter and J is 0 bases shorter, with 11 bases between their ends. Including the terminal cysteine and phenylalanine, the CDR3 comprises 15 residues. The sequence is cut down to CDR3 DNA, 45 bases in frame from base 1. The germline V gene supplies CDR1 SGDLS and CDR2 YYNGEE. The cohort comprised under 700 healthy bone marrow donors. At the time of sampling, all cohort members were nominally healthy, though unrecorded immune exposures were likely present. The donor was CMV seronegative and was included in the group of 352 seronegative cohort members. A peripheral blood sample was collected from each donor, and TCR beta sequencing was performed on peripheral blood mononuclear cells. Genomic DNA extraction from the blood cell samples was performed with the Qiagen DNeasy Blood Extraction Kit.

The sample belongs to a study of cytomegalovirus exposure and HLA in healthy donors (dated by TCRdb to 2016 to 2017). Concerning the study at large: According to an earlier analysis of 587 of the donors, 150 million to 200 million T cells yielded some 120 million unique TCR beta sequences and about 300 Gb of sequence data. An early release covering about 600 HLA-typed donors comprised about 290 gigabases of sequencing data and 85 million or so unique TCR sequences. Of the roughly 400 genotyped donors, approximately 82% fell in the genetic ancestry cluster associated with self-reported Caucasian donors. The study aimed to test whether signatures of past pathogen exposure could be identified by cataloging public T cell receptors. The study used immunosequencing to profile the T cell repertoires of approximately 690 subjects and linked those repertoires to cytomegalovirus serostatus. Besides the first cohort of around 670 subjects, a separate validation cohort made up of some 110 different subjects was used. High-throughput TCR immunosequencing, statistical association of individual TCRs with disease status, and machine learning were combined to predict cytomegalovirus infection status. A later analysis re-analyzed previously published TCR beta repertoires from 600 to 850 donors and added high-resolution HLA genotyping to study TCR occurrence patterns. In the later analysis, no new phenotypic data were used to find candidate immune exposures; instead, reliance was placed on TCR beta sequences and their occurrence across donors. In an earlier analysis of about 590 of the donors, high-throughput TCR beta sequencing was used to judge whether each TCR beta V gene segment behaved as functional or pseudogenic. Alongside the repertoire data, information on donor age, sex, ethnicity and CMV serostatus was compiled. Genome-wide SNP genotypes for about 65% of the 666 donors were used in a later genetic analysis, which treated that subset as a discovery cohort. Every repertoire in the discovery cohort had been generated on one and the same sequencing platform. HLA typing included class I and class II loci at four-digit resolution. Typing coverage varied by locus: about 629-640 donors for A, B, C, DRB1 and DQB1; approximately 500 for DQA1; about 570 for DPA1; roughly 450 for DPB1. Because of strong linkage in the cohort, 5 or 6 DR-DQ haplotypes were treated as single units for association and clustering. Across approximately 420 genotyped donors of the cohort, an average of roughly 250,000 unique TCR beta nucleotide sequences per donor were sequenced, and approximately 17% of those sequences were non-productive.

Here is what the overall study found, with its caveats: According to a later genetic analysis, donors in an Asian-associated ancestry cluster had fewer N-insertions in productive TCRs than the approximately 700-donor mean. Most CMV-associated TCR beta chains appeared to be HLA-restricted in a later analysis, and the HLA associations seemed to be driven largely by CMV exposure. Sequencing depth was assumed to be roughly uniform across donors in the presence/absence analyses, though that assumption may not hold. Because HLA typing was unavailable for some donors at each locus, only the typed subset was used in association tests. Over 15 rarely observed V segments, including chromosome 9 orphons, were excluded from the earlier analysis of about 610 of the donors because counts were too low. In an earlier analysis of approximately 600 of the donors, most TCR beta V segments were observed in productive rearrangements about 90% or about 30% of the time, broadly matching IMGT annotations. The classifier was reported to diagnose cytomegalovirus status with high specificity and sensitivity in both the original cohort and the validation cohort. A later analysis found that TCR association rates varied across HLA loci, with DRB1 alleles showing the most associated TCRs and HLA-C alleles the fewest. Some IMGT-functional V segments, including TRBV6-2 and TRBV6-3, could not be told apart with the 87-base-pair reads, so those segments were excluded. Correlated functional status among segregating V segments might be attributable to linkage disequilibrium, but an unknown experimental factor could not be ruled out. CMV serostatus was the only immune exposure information available for the cohort. The authors suggested that the approach could potentially be generalized to other disease states and immunological phenotypes. In a later analysis, about 16,000 TCR beta sequences were associated with specific HLA alleles at a false discovery rate of 0.05. According to a later analysis, parvovirus B19, influenza, CMV and Epstein-Barr virus appeared linked to several top co-occurrence clusters. A later genetic analysis associated a missense DCLRE1C variant with V-gene and J-gene trimming of TCR beta chains, and an independent cohort replicated the association. Three of the identified cytomegalovirus-associated TCR beta chains were confirmed in vitro to be specific for cytomegalovirus antigens. In the study, 150 to 200 TCR beta chains were listed as associated with cytomegalovirus. A further reported finding was that TCR beta sequences accurately predicted the HLA-A and HLA-B alleles for most subjects in the first cohort. Most TCR sequences were observed very rarely across donors, whereas some public TCRs were present in many individuals. Strong co-occurrence of HLA alleles, especially DR and DQ, made assigning TCR associations to individual alleles difficult. The cohort was sequenced for TCR beta chains only, and without alpha or paired-chain data the features that could be detected were limited. In a later analysis, HLA-associated TCR beta chains showed more clonal expansion and lower generation probabilities than non-associated chains that were equally common. The sequencing pipeline was judged likely to have produced a cluster of highly shared sequence variants as a technical artifact.

The library was prepared using the immunoSEQ multiplex PCR assay. For the multiplex PCR, a mixture combining 60 forward primers for TCR Vbeta segments and 13 reverse primers for TCR Jbeta segments was used. A multiplex PCR assay on genomic DNA amplified the CDR3 region of rearranged TCR beta genes. Amplified TCR beta libraries were sequenced as 87-base-pair reads on the Illumina HiSeq System. In the authors' own workflow: A later analysis counted tens of millions of unique TCR beta chains across the 666 repertoires, and roughly 9.9 million of these chains were shared by at least two donors. A nearest-neighbor algorithm error-corrected the raw reads and collapsed the reads into unique sequences, merging closely related sequences to remove PCR and sequencing errors. V, D and J gene segments were assigned by aligning CDR3 sequences to IMGT reference sequences. Each retained sequence needed at least a six-nucleotide match to both a V gene segment and a J gene segment. A rearrangement counted as productive if the CDR3 had no stop codons and remained in frame with V and J, and every other rearrangement counted as non-productive. CDR3 was defined by IMGT convention, running from the second conserved V-encoded cysteine to the conserved J-encoded phenylalanine. The earlier analysis of some 550 of the donors excluded any sequence lacking an unambiguous match to a single V gene segment. An earlier analysis of some 610 of the donors called V segments functional above 56.7% productive rearrangements and segregating when the between-donor standard deviation exceeded 5%. To diagnose cytomegalovirus status from the catalog of TCR beta chain sequences, a statistical classification framework was built. V and J gene assignment, in a later analysis, came from comparing TCR nucleotide sequences with IMGT/GENE-DB human TR gene sequences. In a later analysis, CDR3 sequences and most-parsimonious VDJ recombination scenarios were assigned using the TCRdist pipeline. In a later analysis, each TCR beta chain was defined by its CDR3 amino acid sequence together with its V-gene family, and reads without a unique V-gene family were excluded. In a later analysis, nearly 600 highly shared, low-generation-probability nucleotide sequences were removed to address suspected cross-contamination and a sequencing artifact. In a later analysis, a clonal expansion index for each public chain was calculated from normalized within-repertoire ranks of inferred template counts. Generation probabilities in a later analysis came from a VDJ recombination model fitted to out-of-frame rearrangements, and those results were checked against IGoR. Hypergeometric tests were used in a later analysis to score TCR-TCR, TCR-HLA and TCR-CMV co-occurrence, with a repertoire-size bias correction applied to the TCR pairs. False discovery rates were estimated in a later analysis by permuting HLA or CMV assignments 20 times. In a later analysis, co-occurring TCRs were grouped using DBSCAN, with TCRdist sequence similarity added in when clustering inside HLA-allele-positive subsets. Co-occurrence clustering excluded repertoires with fewer than 30,000 or more than 120,000 public chains, plus five with anomalous nucleotide sharing. TCRdb provides this immuneACCESS table in a form limited to in-frame rearrangements. Some clones are lacking; in checked studies, under half of them reflect an unresolved V gene, and why the rest are absent is not known. The D gene and trimming were derived from the DNA, and the V and J assignments and clone size from that table. The sample records about 160,000 clones, roughly 80% of which are singletons. The leading ten clones occupy about 4.3% of the sample.

This TCR derives from a man in his thirties or forties in good health and CMV-seronegative. The chain employs TRBV9 and TRBJ1-5, with TRBD1 as a weak D call on 6 bases. The sequencing input was PBMCs. DNA sequence: TGTGCCAGCAGCCCCGGACAGTATAGCAATCAGCCCCAGCATTTT. Its protein product is CASSPGQYSNQPQHF.